A selection of T cell receptor beta chains follows, all from one sample in a study of T cell changes during pregnancy in multiple sclerosis. Repertoires were generated with immunoSEQ multiplex PCR, while TCRdb's copy carries only in-frame clones and drops some. This sample has fewer than 75,000 clones, with 80% to 95% found just once. Sequenced here: peripheral blood, sampled in the second trimester of pregnancy. The receptors stem from a female donor with multiple sclerosis, enrolled in a pregnancy study. Both conserved end residues are part of each CDR3. Each record gives: J gene, V gene, CDR3 protein.

J gene: TRBJ1-1; V gene: TRBV2; CDR3 protein: CARSTIDRPNTEAFF
J gene: TRBJ2-7; V gene: TRBV6-5; CDR3 protein: CASSSLGQLYEQYF
J gene: TRBJ1-4; V gene: TRBV25-1; CDR3 protein: CASSHGGVEKLFF
J gene: TRBJ1-2; V gene: TRBV11-1; CDR3 protein: CASSLERGSYGYTF
J gene: TRBJ1-2; V gene: TRBV10-2; CDR3 protein: CASSGVLANNYGYTF
J gene: TRBJ1-1; V gene: TRBV6-5; CDR3 protein: CASSLDSYPNTEAFF
J gene: TRBJ2-5; V gene: TRBV2; CDR3 protein: CASSVLAGGLETQYF
J gene: TRBJ2-7; V gene: TRBV7-3; CDR3 protein: CASSPSGTGSDEQYF
J gene: TRBJ2-7; V gene: TRBV18; CDR3 protein: CASSPGSGTTYEQYF
J gene: TRBJ2-7; V gene: TRBV19; CDR3 protein: CASSTTQGYEQYF
J gene: TRBJ1-4; V gene: TRBV4-2; CDR3 protein: CASSQEQGGGEKLFF
J gene: TRBJ1-1; V gene: TRBV6-5; CDR3 protein: CASSYGLFGTNTEAFF
J gene: TRBJ1-2; V gene: TRBV19; CDR3 protein: CASRPGGDGYGYTF
J gene: TRBJ2-4; V gene: TRBV9; CDR3 protein: CASSPRGAGEDIQYF
J gene: TRBJ1-4; V gene: TRBV4-2; CDR3 protein: CASSQDRGTNEKLFF
J gene: TRBJ1-1; V gene: TRBV2; CDR3 protein: CASSENTNTEAFF
J gene: TRBJ1-5; V gene: TRBV5-1; CDR3 protein: CASSLGAGGGQGQPQHF
J gene: TRBJ2-7; V gene: TRBV30; CDR3 protein: CAWSPGTGDEQYF
J gene: TRBJ1-5; V gene: TRBV29-1; CDR3 protein: CSVEVGDGQPQHF
J gene: TRBJ1-3; V gene: TRBV7-9; CDR3 protein: CASRAGIGDNTIYF
J gene: TRBJ2-3; V gene: TRBV6-4; CDR3 protein: CASSDTSGRLEIGNTQYF
J gene: TRBJ2-5; V gene: TRBV2; CDR3 protein: CASSSSGTQYF
J gene: TRBJ2-7; V gene: TRBV4-3; CDR3 protein: CASSREPSGSYEQYF
J gene: TRBJ2-1; V gene: TRBV11-3; CDR3 protein: CASSSSLGRATGEQFF
J gene: TRBJ1-2; V gene: TRBV6-1; CDR3 protein: CASSEGEGISTF
J gene: TRBJ2-1; V gene: TRBV11-3; CDR3 protein: CASSLGRGGRPYNEQFF
J gene: TRBJ1-3; V gene: TRBV2; CDR3 protein: CASSENQPRQGNTIYF
J gene: TRBJ1-5; V gene: TRBV27; CDR3 protein: CASSLRGGPLDNQPQHF
J gene: TRBJ2-1; V gene: TRBV2; CDR3 protein: CASSSVAESSYNEQFF
J gene: TRBJ1-1; V gene: TRBV25-1; CDR3 protein: CRMPKGMNTEAFF
J gene: TRBJ2-5; V gene: TRBV9; CDR3 protein: CASSVASDRVRETQYF
J gene: TRBJ1-3; V gene: TRBV5-4; CDR3 protein: CASSWDSSSGNTIYF
J gene: TRBJ1-2; V gene: TRBV28; CDR3 protein: CASKGGTGHYGYTF
J gene: TRBJ2-7; V gene: TRBV7-9; CDR3 protein: CASSWWGVNEQYF
J gene: TRBJ2-5; V gene: TRBV11-3; CDR3 protein: CASRRTGYETQYF
J gene: TRBJ2-5; V gene: TRBV6-5; CDR3 protein: CASSYFSGGQETQYF
J gene: TRBJ1-1; V gene: TRBV2; CDR3 protein: CASRRDLAGTEAFF
J gene: TRBJ2-3; V gene: TRBV5-1; CDR3 protein: CASSYGQGTDTQYF
J gene: TRBJ2-1; V gene: TRBV4-2; CDR3 protein: CASSPRPGNEQFF
J gene: TRBJ1-3; V gene: TRBV6-1; CDR3 protein: CASSEADSSGNTIYF
J gene: TRBJ2-3; V gene: TRBV7-2; CDR3 protein: CASSFGGGTDTQYF
J gene: TRBJ2-7; V gene: TRBV7-2; CDR3 protein: CASSSRQGPYEQYF
J gene: TRBJ2-6; V gene: TRBV5-1; CDR3 protein: CASSFDSLSGANVLTF
J gene: TRBJ2-7; V gene: TRBV18; CDR3 protein: CASSPRRNNTGLMNEQYF
J gene: TRBJ2-5; V gene: TRBV4-3; CDR3 protein: CASSQDHLIGGETQYF
J gene: TRBJ2-3; V gene: TRBV19; CDR3 protein: CASSESGPPNTQYF
J gene: TRBJ2-2; V gene: TRBV7-2; CDR3 protein: CASSPRRTSGGAGELFF
J gene: TRBJ2-1; V gene: TRBV2; CDR3 protein: CASSPTPPGDLYNEQFF
J gene: TRBJ1-1; V gene: TRBV30; CDR3 protein: CAWSVSPGTEAFF
J gene: TRBJ2-7; V gene: TRBV4-2; CDR3 protein: CASSQDTPWTGGSYEQYF
J gene: TRBJ1-5; V gene: TRBV5-8; CDR3 protein: CASSWGGRPNQPQHF
J gene: TRBJ2-1; V gene: TRBV7-2; CDR3 protein: CASSLFRNEQFF
J gene: TRBJ1-1; V gene: TRBV25-1; CDR3 protein: CASSAWTGNTEAFF
J gene: TRBJ1-2; V gene: TRBV30; CDR3 protein: CAWRQGGSTYGYTF
J gene: TRBJ2-1; V gene: TRBV19; CDR3 protein: CASNRQGGDDEQFF
J gene: TRBJ2-3; V gene: TRBV27; CDR3 protein: CASSFAASVGSDTQYF
J gene: TRBJ1-2; V gene: TRBV14; CDR3 protein: CASSQGQGAYYGYTF
J gene: TRBJ1-5; V gene: TRBV5-1; CDR3 protein: CASSLGTGSNQPQHF
J gene: TRBJ2-7; V gene: TRBV18; CDR3 protein: CASSPVRGPNEQYF